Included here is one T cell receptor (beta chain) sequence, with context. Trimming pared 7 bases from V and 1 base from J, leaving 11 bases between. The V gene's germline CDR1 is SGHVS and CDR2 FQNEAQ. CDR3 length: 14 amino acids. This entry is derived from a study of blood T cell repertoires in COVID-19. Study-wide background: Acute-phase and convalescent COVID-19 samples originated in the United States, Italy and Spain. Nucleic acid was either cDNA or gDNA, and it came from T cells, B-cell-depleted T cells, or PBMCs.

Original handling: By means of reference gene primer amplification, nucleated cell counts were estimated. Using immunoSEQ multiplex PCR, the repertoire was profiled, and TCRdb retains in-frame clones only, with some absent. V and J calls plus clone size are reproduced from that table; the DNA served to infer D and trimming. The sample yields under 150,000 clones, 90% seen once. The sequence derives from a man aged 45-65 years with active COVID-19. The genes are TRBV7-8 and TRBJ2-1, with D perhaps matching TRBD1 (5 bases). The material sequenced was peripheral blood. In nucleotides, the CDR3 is TGTGCCAGCACCTTGACAGTTTCCTACAATGAGCAGTTCTTC. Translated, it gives CASTLTVSYNEQFF. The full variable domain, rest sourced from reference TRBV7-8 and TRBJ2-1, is GAGVSQSPRYKVAKRGQDVALRCDPISGHVSLFWYQQALGQGPEFLTYFQNEAQLDKSGLPSDRFFAERPEGSVSTLKIQRTQQEDSAVYLCASTLTVSYNEQFFGPGTRLTVL.